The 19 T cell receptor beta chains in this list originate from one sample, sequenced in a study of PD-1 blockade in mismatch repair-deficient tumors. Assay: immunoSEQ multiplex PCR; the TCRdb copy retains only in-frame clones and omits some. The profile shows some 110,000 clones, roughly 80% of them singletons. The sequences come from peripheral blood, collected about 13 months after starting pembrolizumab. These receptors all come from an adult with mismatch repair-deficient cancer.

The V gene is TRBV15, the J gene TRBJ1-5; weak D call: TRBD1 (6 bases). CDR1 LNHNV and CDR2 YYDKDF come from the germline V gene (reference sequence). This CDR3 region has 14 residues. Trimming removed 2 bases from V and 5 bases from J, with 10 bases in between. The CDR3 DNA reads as TGTGCCACCAGCAGACAGGGGAGTGATCAGCCCCAGCATTTT. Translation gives CATSRQGSDQPQHF.

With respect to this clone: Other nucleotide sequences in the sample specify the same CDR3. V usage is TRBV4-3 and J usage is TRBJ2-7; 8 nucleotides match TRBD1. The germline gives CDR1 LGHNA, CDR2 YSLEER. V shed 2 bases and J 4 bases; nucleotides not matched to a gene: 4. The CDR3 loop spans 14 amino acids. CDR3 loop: CASSQRTGSYEQYF. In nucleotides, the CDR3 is TGCGCCAGCAGCCAACGGACAGGGTCGTACGAGCAGTACTTC.

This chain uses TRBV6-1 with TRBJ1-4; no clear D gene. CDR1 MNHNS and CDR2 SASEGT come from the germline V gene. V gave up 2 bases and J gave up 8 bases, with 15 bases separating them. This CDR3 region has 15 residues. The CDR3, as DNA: TGTGCCAGCAGTGAACTCTTTGGGGTCGGCGAAAAACTGTTTTTT. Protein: CASSELFGVGEKLFF.

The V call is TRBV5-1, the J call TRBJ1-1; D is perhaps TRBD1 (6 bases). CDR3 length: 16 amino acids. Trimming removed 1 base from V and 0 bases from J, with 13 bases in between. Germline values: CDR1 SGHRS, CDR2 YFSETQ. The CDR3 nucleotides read TGCGCCAGCAGCTTGAATTTTCAGGGGATGAACACTGAAGCTTTCTTT. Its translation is CASSLNFQGMNTEAFF.

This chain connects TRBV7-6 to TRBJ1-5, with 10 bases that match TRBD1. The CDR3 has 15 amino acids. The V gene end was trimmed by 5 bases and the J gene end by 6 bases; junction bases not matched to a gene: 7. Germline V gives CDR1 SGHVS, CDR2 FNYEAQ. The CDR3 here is CASSPGTGVGQPQHF. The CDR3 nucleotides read TGTGCCAGCAGCCCCGGGACAGGGGTTGGTCAGCCCCAGCATTTT.

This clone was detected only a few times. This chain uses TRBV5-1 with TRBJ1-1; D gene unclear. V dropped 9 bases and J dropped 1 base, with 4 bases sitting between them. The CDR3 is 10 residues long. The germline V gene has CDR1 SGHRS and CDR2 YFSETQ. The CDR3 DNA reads TGCGCCAACGAGAACACTGAAGCTTTCTTT. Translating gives CANENTEAFF. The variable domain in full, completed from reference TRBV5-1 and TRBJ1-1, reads KAGVTQTPRYLIKTRGQQVTLSCSPISGHRSVSWYQQTPGQGLQFLFEYFSETQRNKGNFPGRFSGRQFSNSRSEMNVSTLELGDSALYLCANENTEAFFGQGTRLTVV.

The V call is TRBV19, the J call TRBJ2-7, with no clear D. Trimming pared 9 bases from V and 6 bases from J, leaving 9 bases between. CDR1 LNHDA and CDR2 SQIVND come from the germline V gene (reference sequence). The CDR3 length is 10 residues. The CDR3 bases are TGTGCCAGCGTTGTTAGCGAGCAGTACTTC. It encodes CASVVSEQYF.

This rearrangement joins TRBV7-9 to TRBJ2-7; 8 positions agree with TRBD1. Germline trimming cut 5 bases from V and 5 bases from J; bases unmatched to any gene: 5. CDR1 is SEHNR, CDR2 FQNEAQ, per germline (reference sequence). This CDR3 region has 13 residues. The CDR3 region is CASSPDRGDEQYF. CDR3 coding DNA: TGTGCCAGCAGCCCAGACAGGGGTGACGAGCAGTACTTC.

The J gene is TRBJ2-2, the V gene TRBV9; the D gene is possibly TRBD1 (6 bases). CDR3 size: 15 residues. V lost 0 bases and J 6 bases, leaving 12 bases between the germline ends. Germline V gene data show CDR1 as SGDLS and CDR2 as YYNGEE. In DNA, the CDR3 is TGTGCCAGCAGCGTAGGGCTAGGGGGTCCCGGGGAGCTGTTTTTT. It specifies CASSVGLGGPGELFF.

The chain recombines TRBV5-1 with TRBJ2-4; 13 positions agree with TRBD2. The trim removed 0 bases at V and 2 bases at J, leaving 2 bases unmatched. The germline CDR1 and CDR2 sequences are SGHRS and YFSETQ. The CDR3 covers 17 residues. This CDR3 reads CASSLGLAGGPKNIQYF. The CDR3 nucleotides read TGCGCCAGCAGCTTGGGACTAGCGGGAGGACCCAAAAACATTCAGTACTTC. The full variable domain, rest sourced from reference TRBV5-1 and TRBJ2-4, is KAGVTQTPRYLIKTRGQQVTLSCSPISGHRSVSWYQQTPGQGLQFLFEYFSETQRNKGNFPGRFSGRQFSNSRSEMNVSTLELGDSALYLCASSLGLAGGPKNIQYFGAGTRLSVL.

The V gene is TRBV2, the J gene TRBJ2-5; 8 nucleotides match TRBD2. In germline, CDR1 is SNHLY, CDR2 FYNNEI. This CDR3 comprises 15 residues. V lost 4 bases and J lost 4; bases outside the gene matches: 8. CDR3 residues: CASSGMERERETQYF. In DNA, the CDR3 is TGTGCCAGCAGTGGAATGGAGCGGGAGCGAGAGACCCAGTACTTC. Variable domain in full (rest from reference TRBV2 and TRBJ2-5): EPEVTQTPSHQVTQMGQEVILRCVPISNHLYFYWYRQILGQKVEFLVSFYNNEISEKSEIFDDQFSVERPDGSNFTLKIRSTKLEDSAMYFCASSGMERERETQYFGPGTRLLVL.

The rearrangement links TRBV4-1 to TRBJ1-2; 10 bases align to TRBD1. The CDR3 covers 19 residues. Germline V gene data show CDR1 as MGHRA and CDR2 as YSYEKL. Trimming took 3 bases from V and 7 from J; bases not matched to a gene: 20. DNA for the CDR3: TGCGCCAGCAGCCACCACCTCTCCGGGACAGGGGACCCCTCGGGTGGCTACACCTTC. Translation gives CASSHHLSGTGDPSGGYTF.

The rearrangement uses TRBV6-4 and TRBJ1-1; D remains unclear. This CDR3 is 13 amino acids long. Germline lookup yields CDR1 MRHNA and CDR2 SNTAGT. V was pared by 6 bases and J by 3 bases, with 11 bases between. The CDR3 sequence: CASSLEEYTEAFF. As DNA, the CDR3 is TGTGCCAGCAGCCTTGAGGAGTACACTGAAGCTTTCTTT.

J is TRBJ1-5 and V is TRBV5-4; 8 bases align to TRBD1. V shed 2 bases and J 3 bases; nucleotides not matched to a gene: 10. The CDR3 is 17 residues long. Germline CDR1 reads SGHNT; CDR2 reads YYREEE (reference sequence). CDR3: CASSFRQGKGDNQPQHF. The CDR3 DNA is TGTGCCAGCAGCTTTCGACAGGGGAAGGGGGACAATCAGCCCCAGCATTTT.

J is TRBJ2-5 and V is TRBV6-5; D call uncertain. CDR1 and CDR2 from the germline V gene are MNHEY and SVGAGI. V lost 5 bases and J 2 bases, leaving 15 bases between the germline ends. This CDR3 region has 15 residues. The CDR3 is CASSLEWGWQETQYF. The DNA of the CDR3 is TGTGCCAGCAGTCTCGAATGGGGTTGGCAAGAGACCCAGTACTTC.

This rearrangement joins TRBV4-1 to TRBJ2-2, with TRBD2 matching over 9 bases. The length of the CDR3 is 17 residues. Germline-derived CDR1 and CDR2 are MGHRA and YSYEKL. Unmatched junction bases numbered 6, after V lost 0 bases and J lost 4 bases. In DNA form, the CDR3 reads TGCGCCAGCAGCCAAGATGGTTCTAGCGGGGTCACCGGGGAGCTGTTTTTT. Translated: CASSQDGSSGVTGELFF.

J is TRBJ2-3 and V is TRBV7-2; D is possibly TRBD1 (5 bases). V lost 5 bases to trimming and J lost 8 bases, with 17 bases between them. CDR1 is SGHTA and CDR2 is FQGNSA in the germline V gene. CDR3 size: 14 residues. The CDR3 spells CASSPRLGAVTQYF. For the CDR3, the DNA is TGTGCCAGCAGCCCCCGACTTGGGGCCGTTACGCAGTATTTT.

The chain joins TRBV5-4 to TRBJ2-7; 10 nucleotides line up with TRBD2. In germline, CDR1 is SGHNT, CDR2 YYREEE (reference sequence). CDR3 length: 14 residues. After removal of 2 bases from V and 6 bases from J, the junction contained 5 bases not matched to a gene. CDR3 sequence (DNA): TGTGCCAGCAGCTTCCCGGGACTAGCGTCCGAGCAGTACTTC. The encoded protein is CASSFPGLASEQYF.

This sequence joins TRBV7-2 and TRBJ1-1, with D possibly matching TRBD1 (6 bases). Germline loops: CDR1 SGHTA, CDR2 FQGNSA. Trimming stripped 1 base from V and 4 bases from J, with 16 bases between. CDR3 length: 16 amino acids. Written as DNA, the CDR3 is TGTGCCAGCAGCTTAGGTCCCACGACAGGAATCACTGAAGCTTTCTTT. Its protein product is CASSLGPTTGITEAFF.